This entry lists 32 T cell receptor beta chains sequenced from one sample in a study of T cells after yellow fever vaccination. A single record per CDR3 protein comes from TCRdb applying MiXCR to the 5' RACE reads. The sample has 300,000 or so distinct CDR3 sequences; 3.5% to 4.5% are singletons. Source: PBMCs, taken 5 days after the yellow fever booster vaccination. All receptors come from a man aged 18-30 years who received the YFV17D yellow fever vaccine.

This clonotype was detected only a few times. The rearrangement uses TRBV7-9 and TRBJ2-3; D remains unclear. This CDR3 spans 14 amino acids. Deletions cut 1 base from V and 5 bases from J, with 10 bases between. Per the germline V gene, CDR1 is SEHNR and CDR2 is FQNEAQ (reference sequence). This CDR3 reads CASSLGFVLDTQYF. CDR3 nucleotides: TGTGCCAGCAGCTTAGGGTTCGTCTTAGATACGCAGTATTTT.

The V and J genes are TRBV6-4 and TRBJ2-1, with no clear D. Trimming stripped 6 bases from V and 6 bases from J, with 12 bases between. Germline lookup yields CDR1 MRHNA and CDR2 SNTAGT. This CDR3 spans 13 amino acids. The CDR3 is CASRAREANEQFF. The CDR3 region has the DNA TGTGCCAGCAGGGCCCGCGAGGCCAATGAGCAGTTCTTC.

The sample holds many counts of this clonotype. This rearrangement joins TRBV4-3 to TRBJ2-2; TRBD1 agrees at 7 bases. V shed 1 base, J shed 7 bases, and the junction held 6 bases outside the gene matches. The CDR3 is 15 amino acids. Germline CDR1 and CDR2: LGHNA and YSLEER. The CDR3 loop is CASSQGVQGDGELFF. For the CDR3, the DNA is TGCGCCAGCAGCCAAGGGGTGCAGGGGGACGGGGAGCTGTTTTTT.

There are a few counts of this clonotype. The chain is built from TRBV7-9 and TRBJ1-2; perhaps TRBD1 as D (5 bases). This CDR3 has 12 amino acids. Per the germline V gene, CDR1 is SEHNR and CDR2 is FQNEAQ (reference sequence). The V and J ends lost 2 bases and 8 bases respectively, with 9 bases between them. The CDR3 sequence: CASSLPGSGYTF. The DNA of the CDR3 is TGTGCCAGCAGCTTACCAGGGTCCGGCTACACCTTC. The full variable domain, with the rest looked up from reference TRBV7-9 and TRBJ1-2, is DTGVSQNPRHKITKRGQNVTFRCDPISEHNRLYWYRQTLGQGPEFLTYFQNEAQLEKSRLLSDRFSAERPKGSFSTLEIQRTEQGDSAMYLCASSLPGSGYTFGSGTRLTVV.

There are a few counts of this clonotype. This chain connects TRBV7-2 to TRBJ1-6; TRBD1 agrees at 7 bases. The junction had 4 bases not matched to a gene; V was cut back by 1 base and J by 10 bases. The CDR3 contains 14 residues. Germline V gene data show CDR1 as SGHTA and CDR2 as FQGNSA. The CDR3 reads CASSLETGYSPLHF. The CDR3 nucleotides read TGTGCCAGCAGCTTAGAGACAGGGTACTCACCCCTCCACTTT. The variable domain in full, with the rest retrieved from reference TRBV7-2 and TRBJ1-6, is GAGVSQSPSNKVTEKGKDVELRCDPISGHTALYWYRQSLGQGLEFLIYFQGNSAPDKSGLPSDRFSAERTGGSVSTLTIQRTQQEDSAVYLCASSLETGYSPLHFGNGTRLTVT.

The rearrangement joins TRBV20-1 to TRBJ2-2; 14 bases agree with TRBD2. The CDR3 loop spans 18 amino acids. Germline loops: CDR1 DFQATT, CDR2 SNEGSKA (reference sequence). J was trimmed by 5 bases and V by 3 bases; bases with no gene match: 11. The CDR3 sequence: CSASAFGTSGGRTGELFF. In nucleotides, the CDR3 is TGCAGTGCTAGCGCCTTTGGGACTAGCGGGGGCCGAACCGGGGAGCTGTTTTTT.

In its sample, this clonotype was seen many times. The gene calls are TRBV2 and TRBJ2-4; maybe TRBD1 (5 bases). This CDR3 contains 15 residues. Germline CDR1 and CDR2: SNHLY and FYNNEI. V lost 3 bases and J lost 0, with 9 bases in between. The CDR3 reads CASSDVGVAKNIQYF. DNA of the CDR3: TGTGCCAGCAGTGATGTAGGGGTAGCCAAAAACATTCAGTACTTC.

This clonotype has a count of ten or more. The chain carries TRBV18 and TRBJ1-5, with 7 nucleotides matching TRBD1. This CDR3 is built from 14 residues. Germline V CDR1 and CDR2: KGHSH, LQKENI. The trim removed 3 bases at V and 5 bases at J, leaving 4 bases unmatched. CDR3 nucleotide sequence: TGTGCCAGCTCACCCCTGGGGACAGATCAGCCCCAGCATTTT. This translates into CASSPLGTDQPQHF. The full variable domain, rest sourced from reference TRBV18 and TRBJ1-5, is NAGVMQNPRHLVRRRGQEARLRCSPMKGHSHVYWYRQLPEEGLKFMVYLQKENIIDESGMPKERFSAEFPKEGPSILRIQQVVRGDSAAYFCASSPLGTDQPQHFGDGTRLSIL.

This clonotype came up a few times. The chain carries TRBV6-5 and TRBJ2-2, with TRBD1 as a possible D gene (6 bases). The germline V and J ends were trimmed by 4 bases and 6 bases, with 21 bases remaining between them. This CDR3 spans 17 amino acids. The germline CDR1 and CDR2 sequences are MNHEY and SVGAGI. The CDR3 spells CASSSMGTGPYPGELFF. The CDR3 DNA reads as TGTGCCAGCAGTTCTATGGGTACAGGGCCTTATCCCGGGGAGCTGTTTTTT.

The DNA for the CDR3 is TGTGCCAGCAGTCCCAGAACCATTAAAAACATTCAGTACTTC. It is translated as CASSPRTIKNIQYF. This rearrangement joins TRBV28 to TRBJ2-4, with no clear D. V was shortened by 5 bases and J by 4 bases, with 12 bases between the two germline ends. The CDR3 has 14 amino acids. The germline gives CDR1 MDHEN, CDR2 SYDVKM. Full variable domain (outside the CDR3, taken from reference TRBV28 and TRBJ2-4): DVKVTQSSRYLVKRTGEKVFLECVQDMDHENMFWYRQDPGLGLRLIYFSYDVKMKEKGDIPEGYSVSREKKERFSLILESASTNQTSMYLCASSPRTIKNIQYFGAGTRLSVL.

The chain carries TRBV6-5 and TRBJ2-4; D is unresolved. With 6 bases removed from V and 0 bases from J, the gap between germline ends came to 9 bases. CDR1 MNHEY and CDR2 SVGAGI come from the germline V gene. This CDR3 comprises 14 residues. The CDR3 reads CASSQHLAKNIQYF. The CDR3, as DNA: TGTGCCAGCAGCCAGCACCTAGCCAAAAACATTCAGTACTTC.

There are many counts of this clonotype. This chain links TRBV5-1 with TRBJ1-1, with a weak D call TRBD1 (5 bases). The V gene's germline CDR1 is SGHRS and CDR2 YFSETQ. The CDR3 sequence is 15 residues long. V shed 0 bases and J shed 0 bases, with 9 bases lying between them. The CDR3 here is CASSLVGTVNTEAFF. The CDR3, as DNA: TGCGCCAGCAGCTTGGTTGGGACGGTGAACACTGAAGCTTTCTTT.

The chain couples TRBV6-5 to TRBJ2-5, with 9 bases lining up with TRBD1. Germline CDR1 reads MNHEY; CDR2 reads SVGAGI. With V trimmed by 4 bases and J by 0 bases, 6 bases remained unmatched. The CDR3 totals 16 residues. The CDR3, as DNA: TGTGCCAGCAGTTCCGCCGGGACAGGGAACCAAGAGACCCAGTACTTC. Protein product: CASSSAGTGNQETQYF.

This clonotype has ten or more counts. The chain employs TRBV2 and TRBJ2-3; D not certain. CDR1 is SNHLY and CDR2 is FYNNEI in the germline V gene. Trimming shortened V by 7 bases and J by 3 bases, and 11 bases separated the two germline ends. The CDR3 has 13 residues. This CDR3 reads CASMAAGTDTQYF. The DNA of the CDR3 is TGTGCCAGCATGGCGGCCGGGACAGATACGCAGTATTTT.

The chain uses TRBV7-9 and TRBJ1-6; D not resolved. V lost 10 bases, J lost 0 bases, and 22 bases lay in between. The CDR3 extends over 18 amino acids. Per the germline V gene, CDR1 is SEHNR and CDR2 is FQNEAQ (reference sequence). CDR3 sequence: CAITTDRQASSYNSPLHF. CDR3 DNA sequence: TGTGCCATCACTACGGATCGGCAGGCGAGCTCCTATAATTCACCCCTCCACTTT.

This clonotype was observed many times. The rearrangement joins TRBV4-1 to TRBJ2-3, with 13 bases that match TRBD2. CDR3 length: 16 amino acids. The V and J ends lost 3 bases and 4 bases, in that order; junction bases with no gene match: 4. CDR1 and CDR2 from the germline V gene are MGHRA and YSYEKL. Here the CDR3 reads CASSHPTSGGADTQYF. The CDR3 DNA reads TGCGCCAGCAGCCATCCTACTAGCGGGGGGGCAGATACGCAGTATTTT.

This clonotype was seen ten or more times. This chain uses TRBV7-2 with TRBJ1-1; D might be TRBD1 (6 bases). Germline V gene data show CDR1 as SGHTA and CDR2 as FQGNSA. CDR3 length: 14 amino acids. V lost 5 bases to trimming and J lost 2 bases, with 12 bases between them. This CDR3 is CASSRQVSNTEAFF. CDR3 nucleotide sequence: TGTGCCAGCAGCCGACAGGTTAGCAACACTGAAGCTTTCTTT. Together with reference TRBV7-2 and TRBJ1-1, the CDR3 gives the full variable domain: GAGVSQSPSNKVTEKGKDVELRCDPISGHTALYWYRQSLGQGLEFLIYFQGNSAPDKSGLPSDRFSAERTGGSVSTLTIQRTQQEDSAVYLCASSRQVSNTEAFFGQGTRLTVV.

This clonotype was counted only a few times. CDR3 in DNA: TGCGCCAGCACGACACTAGCGGGCCCTGACACCGGGGAGCTGTTTTTT. It yields the protein CASTTLAGPDTGELFF. The rearrangement uses TRBV4-3 and TRBJ2-2; 9 bases line up with TRBD2. The CDR3 is 16 amino acids. The ends lost 7 bases at V and 3 bases at J; junction bases unmatched: 9. The germline gives CDR1 LGHNA, CDR2 YSLEER.

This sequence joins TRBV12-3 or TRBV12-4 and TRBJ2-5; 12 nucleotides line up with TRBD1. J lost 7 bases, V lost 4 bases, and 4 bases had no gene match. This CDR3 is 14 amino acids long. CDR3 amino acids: CASSSGTGGATQYF. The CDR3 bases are TGTGCCAGCAGTTCCGGGACAGGGGGCGCGACCCAGTACTTC.

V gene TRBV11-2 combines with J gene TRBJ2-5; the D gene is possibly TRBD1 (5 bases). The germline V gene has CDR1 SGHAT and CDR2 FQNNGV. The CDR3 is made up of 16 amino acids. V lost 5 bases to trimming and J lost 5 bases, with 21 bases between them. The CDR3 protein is CASSVGNSLPGETQYF. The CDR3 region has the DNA TGTGCCAGCAGCGTAGGGAACAGTCTCCCAGGGGAGACCCAGTACTTC.

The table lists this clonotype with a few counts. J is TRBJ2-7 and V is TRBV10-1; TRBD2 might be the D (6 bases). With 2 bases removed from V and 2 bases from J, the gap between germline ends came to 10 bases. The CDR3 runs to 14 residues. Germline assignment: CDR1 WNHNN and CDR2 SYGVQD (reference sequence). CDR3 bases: TGCGCCAGCAGTGAGGCGGGGAAACCCTACGAGCAGTACTTC. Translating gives CASSEAGKPYEQYF.

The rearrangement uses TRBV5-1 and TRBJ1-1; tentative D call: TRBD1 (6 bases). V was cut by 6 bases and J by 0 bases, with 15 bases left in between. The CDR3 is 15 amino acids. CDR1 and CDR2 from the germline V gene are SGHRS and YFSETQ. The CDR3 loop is CASTRRGAMNTEAFF. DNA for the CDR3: TGCGCCAGCACCCGGCGGGGGGCCATGAACACTGAAGCTTTCTTT. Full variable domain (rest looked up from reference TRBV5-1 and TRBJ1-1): KAGVTQTPRYLIKTRGQQVTLSCSPISGHRSVSWYQQTPGQGLQFLFEYFSETQRNKGNFPGRFSGRQFSNSRSEMNVSTLELGDSALYLCASTRRGAMNTEAFFGQGTRLTVV.

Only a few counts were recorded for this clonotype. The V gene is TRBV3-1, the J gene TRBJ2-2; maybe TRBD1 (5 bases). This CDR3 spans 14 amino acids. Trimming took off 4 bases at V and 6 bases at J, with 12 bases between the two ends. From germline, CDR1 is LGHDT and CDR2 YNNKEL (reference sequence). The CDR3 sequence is CASSLGAGPGELFF. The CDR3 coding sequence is TGTGCCAGCAGCCTTGGGGCAGGCCCCGGGGAGCTGTTTTTT.

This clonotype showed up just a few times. CDR3 sequence reads: CASSVGQGGIYGYTF. The CDR3 coding sequence is TGTGCCAGCAGCGTAGGTCAGGGTGGGATCTATGGCTACACCTTC. This chain joins TRBV9 and TRBJ1-2; the D gene is possibly TRBD1 (5 bases). Germline CDR1 is SGDLS and CDR2 is YYNGEE. V lost 0 bases, J lost 4 bases, and 13 bases lay in between. CDR3 length equals 15 residues.

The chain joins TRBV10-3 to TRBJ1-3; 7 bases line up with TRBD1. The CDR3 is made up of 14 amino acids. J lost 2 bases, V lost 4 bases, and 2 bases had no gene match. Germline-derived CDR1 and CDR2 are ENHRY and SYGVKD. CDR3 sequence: CAISGDRAGNTIYF. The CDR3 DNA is TGTGCCATCAGTGGCGACAGGGCTGGAAACACCATATATTTT.

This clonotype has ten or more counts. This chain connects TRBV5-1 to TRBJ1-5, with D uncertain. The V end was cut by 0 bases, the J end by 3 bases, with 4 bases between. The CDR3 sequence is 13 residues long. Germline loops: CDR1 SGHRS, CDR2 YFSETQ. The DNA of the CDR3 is TGCGCCAGCAGCTTGGGACCCAATCAGCCCCAGCATTTT. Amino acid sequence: CASSLGPNQPQHF.

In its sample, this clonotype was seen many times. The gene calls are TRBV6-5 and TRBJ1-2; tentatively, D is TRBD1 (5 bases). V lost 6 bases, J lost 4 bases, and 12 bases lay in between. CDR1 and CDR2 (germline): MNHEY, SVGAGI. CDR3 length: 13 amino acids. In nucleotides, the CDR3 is TGTGCCAGCAGGATGGGGACCCTCTATGGCTACACCTTC. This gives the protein CASRMGTLYGYTF.

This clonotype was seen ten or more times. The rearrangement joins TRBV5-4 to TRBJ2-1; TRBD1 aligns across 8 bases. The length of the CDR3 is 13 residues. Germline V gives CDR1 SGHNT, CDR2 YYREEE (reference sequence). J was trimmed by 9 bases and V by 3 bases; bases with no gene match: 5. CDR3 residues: CASSSTGVREQFF. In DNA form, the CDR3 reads TGTGCCAGCAGCTCGACAGGGGTGCGTGAGCAGTTCTTC.

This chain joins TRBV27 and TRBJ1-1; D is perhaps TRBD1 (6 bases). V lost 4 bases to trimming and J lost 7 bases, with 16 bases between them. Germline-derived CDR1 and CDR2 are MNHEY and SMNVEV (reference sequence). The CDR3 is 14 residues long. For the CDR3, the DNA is TGTGCCAGCAGTTGGAGGGGGAAGTATGATGAAGCTTTCTTT. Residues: CASSWRGKYDEAFF.

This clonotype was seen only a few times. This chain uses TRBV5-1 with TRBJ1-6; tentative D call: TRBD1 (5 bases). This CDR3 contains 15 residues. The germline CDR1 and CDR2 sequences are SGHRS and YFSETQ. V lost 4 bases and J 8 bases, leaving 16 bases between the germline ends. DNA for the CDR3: TGCGCCAGCAGCCTTCAGGGCCAGGGAGATTCACCCCTCCACTTT. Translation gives CASSLQGQGDSPLHF. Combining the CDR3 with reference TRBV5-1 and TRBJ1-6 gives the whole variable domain KAGVTQTPRYLIKTRGQQVTLSCSPISGHRSVSWYQQTPGQGLQFLFEYFSETQRNKGNFPGRFSGRQFSNSRSEMNVSTLELGDSALYLCASSLQGQGDSPLHFGNGTRLTVT.

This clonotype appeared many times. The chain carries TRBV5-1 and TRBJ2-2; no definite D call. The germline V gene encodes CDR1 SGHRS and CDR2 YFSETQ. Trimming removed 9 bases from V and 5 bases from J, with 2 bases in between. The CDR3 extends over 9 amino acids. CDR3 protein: CAKTGELFF. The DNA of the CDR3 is TGCGCCAAAACCGGGGAGCTGTTTTTT. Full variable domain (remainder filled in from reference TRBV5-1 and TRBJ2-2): KAGVTQTPRYLIKTRGQQVTLSCSPISGHRSVSWYQQTPGQGLQFLFEYFSETQRNKGNFPGRFSGRQFSNSRSEMNVSTLELGDSALYLCAKTGELFFGEGSRLTVL.

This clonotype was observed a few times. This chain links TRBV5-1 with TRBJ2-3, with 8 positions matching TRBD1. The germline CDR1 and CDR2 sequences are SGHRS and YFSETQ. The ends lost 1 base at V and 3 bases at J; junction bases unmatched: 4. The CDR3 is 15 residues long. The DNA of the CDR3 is TGCGCCAGCAGCTTGATGGGACAGGTAACAGATACGCAGTATTTT. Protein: CASSLMGQVTDTQYF.